The entry that follows covers one TCR beta chain sequence. Original methodology: Researchers report that nucleated cell counts were estimated from reference gene primer amplification. Sequenced by immunoSEQ multiplex PCR; TCRdb stores in-frame clones only, minus some. V and J calls and clone size follow that table, whereas D and trimming were derived from the DNA. Of about 200,000 clones detected, about 88% appear once; the ten largest clones hold around 4.9%. This sample is drawn from a study of blood T cell repertoires in COVID-19. On the study more broadly: There were acute and convalescent COVID-19 samples, and they came from the United States, Italy and Spain. T cells, B-cell-depleted T cells, or PBMCs provided the cDNA or gDNA that served as material.

The CDR3 loop spans 18 amino acids. J was trimmed by 0 bases and V by 3 bases; bases with no gene match: 11. Germline V CDR1 and CDR2: LNHNV, YYDKDF (reference sequence). The chain carries TRBV15 and TRBJ1-5; 7 bases agree with TRBD1. The sample comprised peripheral blood. The TCR comes from a woman older than 75 with acute or convalescent COVID-19. In nucleotides, the CDR3 is TGTGCCACCAGCAGGCCAGGGACAGTGGATTATAGCAATCAGCCCCAGCATTTT. Its translation is CATSRPGTVDYSNQPQHF.